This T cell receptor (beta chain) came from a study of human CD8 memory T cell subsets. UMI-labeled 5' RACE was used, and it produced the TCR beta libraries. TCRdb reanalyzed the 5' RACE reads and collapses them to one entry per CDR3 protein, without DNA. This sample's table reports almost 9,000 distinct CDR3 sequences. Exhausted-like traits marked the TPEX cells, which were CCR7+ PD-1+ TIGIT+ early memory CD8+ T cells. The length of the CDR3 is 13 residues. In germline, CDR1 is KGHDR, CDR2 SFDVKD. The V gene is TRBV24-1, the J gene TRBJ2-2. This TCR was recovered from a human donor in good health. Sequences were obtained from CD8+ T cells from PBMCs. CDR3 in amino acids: CATRLENTGELFF.